Listed here are 22 T cell receptor beta chains from one sample, sequenced in a study of blood T cell repertoires in COVID-19. Profiling relied on immunoSEQ multiplex PCR, and the TCRdb table lists in-frame clones only, not all of them. This sample has about 170,000 clones; about 87% occur once, and the top ten carry 3.7%. Material for sequencing was peripheral blood. The receptors here all came from a man between 18 and 29 years old with active or convalescent COVID-19.

This chain connects TRBV10-3 to TRBJ1-4; D uncertain. CDR3 length: 13 residues. Deletions cut 8 bases from V and 7 bases from J, with 14 bases between. Germline assignment: CDR1 ENHRY and CDR2 SYGVKD. The CDR3 DNA reads TGTGCCATCGCCTCTACAGTCGGTGAAAAACTGTTTTTT. This sequence encodes CAIASTVGEKLFF.

This rearrangement joins TRBV2 to TRBJ2-1; D gene uncertain. This CDR3 contains 11 residues. Germline CDR1 reads SNHLY; CDR2 reads FYNNEI. V gave up 5 bases and J gave up 7 bases, with 6 bases separating them. Here the CDR3 DNA reads TGTGCCAGCAGTCAGAGGAATGAGCAGTTCTTC. Its protein product is CASSQRNEQFF. The whole variable domain, filled in from reference TRBV2 and TRBJ2-1, reads EPEVTQTPSHQVTQMGQEVILRCVPISNHLYFYWYRQILGQKVEFLVSFYNNEISEKSEIFDDQFSVERPDGSNFTLKIRSTKLEDSAMYFCASSQRNEQFFGPGTRLTVL.

The chain employs TRBV7-2 and TRBJ1-3, with no clear D. Trimming took 5 bases from V and 0 from J, leaving 11 bases between them. Germline values: CDR1 SGHTA, CDR2 FQGNSA. This CDR3 region has 15 residues. The CDR3: CASSTESSSGNTIYF. The CDR3, as DNA: TGTGCCAGCAGCACAGAATCTTCCTCTGGAAACACCATATATTTT.

The chain uses TRBV12-3 or TRBV12-4 and TRBJ1-2, with 7 nucleotides matching TRBD1. Germline trimming cut 6 bases from V and 13 bases from J; bases unmatched to any gene: 11. The CDR3 has 12 amino acids. DNA for the CDR3: TGTGCCAGCAGCCCGAGACAGGGTAGTCCCACCTTC. This encodes CASSPRQGSPTF.

The chain recombines TRBV28 with TRBJ1-6; TRBD1 might be the D (5 bases). In germline, CDR1 is MDHEN, CDR2 SYDVKM. This CDR3 comprises 14 residues. V dropped 7 bases and J dropped 4 bases, with 11 bases sitting between them. This CDR3 is CASTGLEYNSPLHF. CDR3 coding DNA: TGTGCCAGCACAGGGTTGGAATATAATTCACCCCTCCACTTT.

The genes are TRBV7-8 and TRBJ2-3, with a possible D match to TRBD1 (5 bases). Germline V gene data show CDR1 as SGHVS and CDR2 as FQNEAQ. The V end lost 5 bases, the J end lost 2 bases, and 20 bases lay between the germline ends. The CDR3 loop spans 17 amino acids. The chain's CDR3 is CASSAPDTSTYTDTQYF. As DNA, the CDR3 is TGTGCCAGCAGCGCCCCGGACACTTCAACATACACAGATACGCAGTATTTT.

V is TRBV11-2 and J is TRBJ1-2; TRBD1 matches 12 bases. V was pared by 4 bases and J by 1 base, with 10 bases of the junction left unmatched. The CDR3 covers 18 residues. The germline V gene encodes CDR1 SGHAT and CDR2 FQNNGV. The CDR3 loop is CASSSGDRGLQHNYGYTF. The DNA of the CDR3 is TGTGCCAGCAGCTCTGGGGACAGGGGGCTGCAGCATAACTATGGCTACACCTTC.

This chain uses TRBV28 with TRBJ2-1; 12 bases line up with TRBD2. The ends lost 3 bases at V and 5 bases at J; junction bases unmatched: 8. The CDR3 is made up of 17 amino acids. Germline CDR1 and CDR2: MDHEN and SYDVKM. The CDR3: CASSFSRLAGVDNEQFF. CDR3 nucleotides: TGTGCCAGCAGTTTCTCGCGACTAGCGGGGGTCGACAATGAGCAGTTCTTC.

This sequence joins TRBV19 and TRBJ2-1; 8 nucleotides align to TRBD1. CDR3 length equals 15 residues. After removal of 3 bases from V and 8 bases from J, the junction contained 9 bases not matched to a gene. CDR1 is LNHDA, CDR2 SQIVND, per germline (reference sequence). The DNA of the CDR3 is TGTGCCAGTAGTATCTGGGCAGGGGGCCCTGATGAGCAGTTCTTC. This sequence encodes CASSIWAGGPDEQFF.

The CDR3 protein is CASSWGVLTDTQYF. CDR3 sequence (DNA): TGTGCCAGCAGTTGGGGGGTACTCACAGATACGCAGTATTTT. The chain couples TRBV27 to TRBJ2-3, with D maybe TRBD2 (6 bases). The germline V gene has CDR1 MNHEY and CDR2 SMNVEV (reference sequence). This CDR3 is built from 14 residues. Deletions cut 4 bases from V and 2 bases from J, with 10 bases between.

V usage is TRBV2 and J usage is TRBJ1-2; D is possibly TRBD1 (6 bases). Germline assignment: CDR1 SNHLY and CDR2 FYNNEI. V lost 1 base, J lost 4 bases, and 10 bases lay in between. CDR3 length: 14 amino acids. The CDR3 loop is CASSEEGEIYGYTF. DNA of the CDR3: TGTGCCAGCAGTGAAGAGGGGGAGATCTATGGCTACACCTTC.

This clone was counted only a few times. J is TRBJ2-7 and V is TRBV4-3, with 7 bases lining up with TRBD2. Germline V gene sequence: CDR1 LGHNA, CDR2 YSLEER. The V segment lost 0 bases and the J segment 0 bases; nucleotides outside the gene matches: 5. CDR3 size: 16 residues. The CDR3 sequence: CASSQDTGGSSYEQYF. The DNA for the CDR3 is TGCGCCAGCAGCCAAGATACGGGAGGATCCTCCTACGAGCAGTACTTC.

This clone was seen more than once but under ten times. V gene TRBV7-6 combines with J gene TRBJ1-2, with 8 bases that match TRBD1. Germline V CDR1 and CDR2: SGHVS, FNYEAQ. The CDR3 covers 15 residues. Losses at the gene ends were 1 base for V and 2 bases for J; bases not matched to a gene: 3. The CDR3 bases are TGTGCCAGCAGCTTAGGGACAGGGAGGAACTATGGCTACACCTTC. Translation: CASSLGTGRNYGYTF. Supplemented by reference TRBV7-6 and TRBJ1-2, the full variable domain reads GAGVSQSPRYKVTKRGQDVALRCDPISGHVSLYWYRQALGQGPEFLTYFNYEAQQDKSGLPNDRFSAERPEGSISTLTIQRTEQRDSAMYRCASSLGTGRNYGYTFGSGTRLTVV.

This clone was observed once. The rearrangement joins TRBV18 to TRBJ1-1; no firm D call. Trimming removed 3 bases from V and 3 bases from J, with 8 bases in between. Germline CDR1 is KGHSH and CDR2 is LQKENI. The length of the CDR3 is 13 residues. The CDR3 coding sequence is TGTGCCAGCTCACCGTCGAGGGACACTGAAGCTTTCTTT. Amino acids: CASSPSRDTEAFF.

The V and J genes are TRBV15 and TRBJ2-7; 10 nucleotides line up with TRBD2. Trimming took 6 bases from V and 2 from J; bases not matched to a gene: 7. This CDR3 has 15 residues. CDR1 is LNHNV and CDR2 is YYDKDF in the germline V gene (reference sequence). The CDR3 DNA reads TGTGCCACCAGATCCACTAGCGGGGAAACCTACGAGCAGTACTTC. Its translation: CATRSTSGETYEQYF.

J is TRBJ2-1 and V is TRBV18; 9 bases match TRBD1. The length of the CDR3 is 15 residues. Germline V gene sequence: CDR1 KGHSH, CDR2 LQKENI. Trimming at V came to 6 bases and at J to 9 bases, leaving 12 bases not matched to a gene. CDR3 region: CASSELVGQGFEQFF. The CDR3 DNA reads TGTGCCAGCTCGGAGTTAGTGGGACAGGGATTTGAGCAGTTCTTC. The full variable domain, its missing parts supplied by reference TRBV18 and TRBJ2-1, is NAGVMQNPRHLVRRRGQEARLRCSPMKGHSHVYWYRQLPEEGLKFMVYLQKENIIDESGMPKERFSAEFPKEGPSILRIQQVVRGDSAAYFCASSELVGQGFEQFFGPGTRLTVL.

This sequence joins TRBV9 and TRBJ1-1, with D possibly matching TRBD1 (6 bases). V gave up 5 bases and J gave up 1 base, with 21 bases separating them. This CDR3 contains 17 residues. Germline V lookup: CDR1 SGDLS, CDR2 YYNGEE. CDR3 in DNA: TGTGCCAGCAGTAGAGACAATGGGGGCCGGGGGAACACTGAAGCTTTCTTT. Protein sequence: CASSRDNGGRGNTEAFF.

This clone appeared once. The V gene is TRBV11-3, the J gene TRBJ2-1; 7 bases match TRBD2. V shed 8 bases and J 3 bases; nucleotides not matched to a gene: 10. The germline CDR1 and CDR2 sequences are SGHNT and YENEEA. The CDR3 runs to 15 residues. CDR3 in amino acids: CASRRPSGDYNEQFF. The CDR3 DNA follows: TGTGCCAGCCGACGACCCAGCGGGGACTACAATGAGCAGTTCTTC.

V is TRBV3-1 (or the pseudogene TRBV3-2) and J is TRBJ2-1, with D unclear. Trimming took off 0 bases at V and 10 bases at J, with 7 bases between the two ends. Germline CDR1 reads LGHDT; CDR2 reads YNNKEL (reference sequence). This CDR3 spans 12 amino acids. The CDR3 region is CASSQEVEEQFF. As DNA, the CDR3 is TGTGCCAGCAGCCAAGAAGTCGAGGAGCAGTTCTTC.

The chain combines TRBV6-5 with TRBJ1-4; 8 bases are a match to TRBD1. The CDR3 is made up of 12 amino acids. The junction had 3 bases not matched to a gene; V was cut back by 9 bases and J by 6 bases. Looked up from germline, CDR1 is MNHEY and CDR2 is SVGAGI. This CDR3 is CASGQGYEKLFF. The CDR3 nucleotides read TGTGCCAGTGGACAGGGATATGAAAAACTGTTTTTT.

The chain has TRBV6-4 and TRBJ2-1; D is unresolved. Trimming cost V 0 bases and J 0 bases, with 9 bases left between them. Germline CDR1 is MRHNA and CDR2 is SNTAGT. CDR3 length: 16 residues. CDR3 coding DNA: TGTGCCAGCAGTGACTCGGCCCGTCGCTCCTACAATGAGCAGTTCTTC. This translates into CASSDSARRSYNEQFF.

The V gene is TRBV20-1, the J gene TRBJ1-1; perhaps TRBD1 as D (6 bases). The CDR3 covers 15 residues. The V gene lost 3 bases and the J gene lost 1 base, with 15 bases spanning the gap. Germline V lookup: CDR1 DFQATT, CDR2 SNEGSKA (reference sequence). CDR3 in DNA: TGCAGTGCTAGTCGGTGGGGGGGCCAGAACACTGAAGCTTTCTTT. It codes for CSASRWGGQNTEAFF.